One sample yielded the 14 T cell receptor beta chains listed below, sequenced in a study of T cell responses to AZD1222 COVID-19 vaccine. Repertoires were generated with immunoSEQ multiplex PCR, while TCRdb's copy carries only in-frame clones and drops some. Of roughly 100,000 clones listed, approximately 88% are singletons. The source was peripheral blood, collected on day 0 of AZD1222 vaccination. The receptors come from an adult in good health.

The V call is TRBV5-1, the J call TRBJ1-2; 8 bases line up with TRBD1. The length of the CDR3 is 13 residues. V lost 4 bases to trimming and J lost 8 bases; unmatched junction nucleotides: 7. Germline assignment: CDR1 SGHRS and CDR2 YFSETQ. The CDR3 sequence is CASSVTGGKGYTF. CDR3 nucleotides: TGCGCCAGCAGCGTAACAGGGGGGAAAGGCTACACCTTC.

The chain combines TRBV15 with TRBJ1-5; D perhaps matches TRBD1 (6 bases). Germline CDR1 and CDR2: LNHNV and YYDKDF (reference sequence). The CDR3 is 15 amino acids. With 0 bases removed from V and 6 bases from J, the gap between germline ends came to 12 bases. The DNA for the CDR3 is TGTGCCACCAGCAGAGATCGGGGGGCGGGTCAGCCCCAGCATTTT. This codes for CATSRDRGAGQPQHF. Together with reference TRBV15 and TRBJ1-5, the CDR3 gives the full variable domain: DAMVIQNPRYQVTQFGKPVTLSCSQTLNHNVMYWYQQKSSQAPKLLFHYYDKDFNNEADTPDNFQSRRPNTSFCFLDIRSPGLGDTAMYLCATSRDRGAGQPQHFGDGTRLSIL.

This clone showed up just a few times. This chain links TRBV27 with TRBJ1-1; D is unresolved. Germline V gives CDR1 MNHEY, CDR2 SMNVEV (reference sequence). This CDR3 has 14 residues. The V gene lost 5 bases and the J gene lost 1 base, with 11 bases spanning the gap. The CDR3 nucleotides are TGTGCCAGCAGTCTGGCTCGGGGGAACACTGAAGCTTTCTTT. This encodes CASSLARGNTEAFF.

Here the CDR3 reads CASSSNPGPIYQNEQFF. The CDR3 coding sequence is TGTGCCAGCAGCTCAAACCCGGGCCCCATTTACCAAAATGAGCAGTTCTTC. The chain links TRBV5-6 to TRBJ2-1, with unresolved D. The germline V gene encodes CDR1 SGHDT and CDR2 YYEEEE. This CDR3 is built from 17 residues. The V and J ends lost 3 bases and 7 bases respectively, with 23 bases between them.

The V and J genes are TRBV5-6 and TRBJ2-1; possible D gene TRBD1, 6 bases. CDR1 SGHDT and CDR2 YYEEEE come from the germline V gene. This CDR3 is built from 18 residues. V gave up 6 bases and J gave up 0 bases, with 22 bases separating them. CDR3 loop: CASTLTGLRTSSYNEQFF. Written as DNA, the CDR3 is TGTGCCAGCACCCTGACAGGTTTGCGAACAAGCTCCTACAATGAGCAGTTCTTC.

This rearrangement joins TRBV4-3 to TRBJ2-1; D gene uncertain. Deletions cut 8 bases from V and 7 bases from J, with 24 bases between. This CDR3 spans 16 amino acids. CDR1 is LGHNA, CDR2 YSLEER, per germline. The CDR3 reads CASSTWRPDEVNEQFF. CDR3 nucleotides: TGCGCCAGCTCTACGTGGAGACCCGATGAGGTGAATGAGCAGTTCTTC.

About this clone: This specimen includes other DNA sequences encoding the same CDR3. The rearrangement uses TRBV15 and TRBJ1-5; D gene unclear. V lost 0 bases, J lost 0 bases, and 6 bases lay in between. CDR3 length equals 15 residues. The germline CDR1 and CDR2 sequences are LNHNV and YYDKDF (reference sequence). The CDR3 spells CATSRDPGSNQPQHF. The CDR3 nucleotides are TGTGCCACCAGCAGAGATCCGGGTAGCAATCAGCCCCAGCATTTT.

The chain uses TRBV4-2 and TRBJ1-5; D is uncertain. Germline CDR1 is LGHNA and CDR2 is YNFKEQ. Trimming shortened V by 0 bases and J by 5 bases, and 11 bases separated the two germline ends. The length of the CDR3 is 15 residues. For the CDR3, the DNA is TGTGCCAGCAGCCAAGATGACCAGAACTATCAGCCCCAGCATTTT. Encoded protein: CASSQDDQNYQPQHF.

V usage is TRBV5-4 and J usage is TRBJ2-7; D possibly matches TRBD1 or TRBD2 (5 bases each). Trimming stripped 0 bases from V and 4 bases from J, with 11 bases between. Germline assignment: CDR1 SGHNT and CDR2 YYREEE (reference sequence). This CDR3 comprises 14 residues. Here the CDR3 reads CASSLGGTVYEQYF. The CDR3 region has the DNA TGTGCCAGCAGCTTGGGGGGGACCGTTTACGAGCAGTACTTC.

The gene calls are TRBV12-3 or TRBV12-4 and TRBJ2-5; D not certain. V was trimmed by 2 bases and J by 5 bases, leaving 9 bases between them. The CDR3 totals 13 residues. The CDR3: CASSLIVRETQYF. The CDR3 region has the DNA TGTGCCAGCAGTTTAATCGTAAGGGAGACCCAGTACTTC.

The CDR3 DNA follows: TGTGCCAGCAGCCCCGCGGTGGGAAACACCATATATTTT. Its protein product is CASSPAVGNTIYF. The V call is TRBV3-1 (or the pseudogene TRBV3-2), the J call TRBJ1-3; D remains unclear. V was cut by 4 bases and J by 4 bases, with 8 bases left in between. CDR3 size: 13 residues. Germline lookup yields CDR1 LGHDT and CDR2 YNNKEL (reference sequence).

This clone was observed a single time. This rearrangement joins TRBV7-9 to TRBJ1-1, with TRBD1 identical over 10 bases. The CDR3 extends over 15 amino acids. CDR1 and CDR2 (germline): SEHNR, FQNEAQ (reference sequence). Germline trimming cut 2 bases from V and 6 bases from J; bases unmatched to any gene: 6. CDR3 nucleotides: TGTGCCAGCAGCTTACGGACAGGGGGAACATCTGAAGCTTTCTTT. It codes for CASSLRTGGTSEAFF.

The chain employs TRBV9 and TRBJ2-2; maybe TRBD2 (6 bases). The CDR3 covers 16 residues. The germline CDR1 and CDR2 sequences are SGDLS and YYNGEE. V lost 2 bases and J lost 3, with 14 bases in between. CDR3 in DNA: TGTGCCAGCAGCGTCGCGCGGGGAACCGACACCGGGGAGCTGTTTTTT. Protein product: CASSVARGTDTGELFF. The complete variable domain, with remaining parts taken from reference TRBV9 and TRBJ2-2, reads DSGVTQTPKHLITATGQRVTLRCSPRSGDLSVYWYQQSLDQGLQFLIQYYNGEERAKGNILERFSAQQFPDLHSELNLSSLELGDSALYFCASSVARGTDTGELFFGEGSRLTVL.

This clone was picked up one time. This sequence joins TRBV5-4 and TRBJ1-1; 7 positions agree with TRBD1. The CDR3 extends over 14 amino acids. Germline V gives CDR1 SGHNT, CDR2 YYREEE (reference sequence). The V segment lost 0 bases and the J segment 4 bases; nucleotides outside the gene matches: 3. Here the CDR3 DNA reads TGTGCCAGCAGCTTGGCAGGGGGAGGCACTGAAGCTTTCTTT. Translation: CASSLAGGGTEAFF.